This T cell receptor beta chain was obtained from a study of beta chain features in type 1 diabetes. Study-wide results and limits: In every one of the four CD4+ subsets, TCRB CDR3s were moderately but significantly shorter in Type 1 diabetes patients.

The table lists this clone with a few counts. The target antigen is unknown. The sample carries other DNA sequences with the same CDR3. Expressed TCRB transcripts were sequenced because the isolated RNA had all been reverse transcribed beforehand. TCRdb's table, derived via immunoSEQ multiplex PCR, lists solely in-frame clones and lacks some. The profile covers hundreds of thousands of clones, with 11% to 15% appearing a single time and roughly 0.04% taken by the ten largest. The source material was naive CD4+ T cells from blood. This sequence was found in a man aged 18-30 years with type 1 diabetes.

This CDR3 is CAWSVSSSTDTQYF. CDR3 in DNA: TGTGCCTGGAGTGTAAGTTCGAGCACAGATACGCAGTATTTT. This chain connects TRBV30 to TRBJ2-3; D is unclear. V shed 0 bases and J shed 0 bases, with 7 bases lying between them. Germline CDR1 and CDR2: GTSNPN and SVGIG (reference sequence). The length of the CDR3 is 14 residues.